Shown below are 15 T cell receptor beta chains from a single sample sequenced in a study of shared clonotypes between healthy human individuals. Libraries were prepared by immunoSEQ multiplex PCR; TCRdb keeps only in-frame clonotypes and omits some of them. The table records 2 million to 2.5 million clones, 92% of them present only once. Sequences were obtained from naive CD4+ T cells from PBMCs. The subset: CD45RA+ positively selected. Receptor source: a man in his late teens or twenties in good health. Some clones in this sample may be carry-over from other donors' samples.

The chain uses TRBV11-3 and TRBJ2-2, with 8 bases aligning to TRBD2. The CDR3 covers 16 residues. V lost 5 bases and J lost 5; bases outside the gene matches: 10. Per germline, CDR1 SGHNT and CDR2 YENEEA. CDR3 sequence (DNA): TGTGCCAGCAGCAGAAAAGCGGGAGCGGGAACCGGGGAGCTGTTTTTT. Translation gives CASSRKAGAGTGELFF.

The chain combines TRBV19 with TRBJ2-2; a weak D match, TRBD2 (6 bases). Germline loops: CDR1 LNHDA, CDR2 SQIVND (reference sequence). Trimming cost V 7 bases and J 4 bases, with 16 bases left between them. The CDR3 has 15 amino acids. The CDR3, as DNA: TGTGCCAGTAAGGCCTCGGCGGGACCCACCGGGGAGCTGTTTTTT. Translation gives CASKASAGPTGELFF.

V usage is TRBV7-2 and J usage is TRBJ2-1; D remains unclear. The CDR3 length is 13 residues. Germline assignment: CDR1 SGHTA and CDR2 FQGNSA. With 4 bases removed from V and 9 bases from J, the gap between germline ends came to 13 bases. CDR3 bases: TGTGCCAGCAGCTATGGGCGACTCGGTGAGCAGTTCTTC. Translated: CASSYGRLGEQFF.

This clone was recorded a few times. The chain joins TRBV28 to TRBJ1-4; no definite D call. Germline assignment: CDR1 MDHEN and CDR2 SYDVKM. V dropped 6 bases and J dropped 7 bases, with 9 bases sitting between them. There are 12 residues in the CDR3. The CDR3 here is CASSAVVEKLFF. The CDR3 DNA is TGTGCCAGCAGCGCAGTGGTTGAAAAACTGTTTTTT.

CDR3: CASSWARTGGETQYF. The CDR3 DNA follows: TGTGCCAGCAGCTGGGCCCGGACAGGGGGGGAGACCCAGTACTTC. This chain links TRBV7-8 with TRBJ2-5, with 10 nucleotides matching TRBD1. V was pared by 4 bases and J by 5 bases, with 7 bases of the junction left unmatched. Germline V lookup: CDR1 SGHVS, CDR2 FQNEAQ. This CDR3 has 15 amino acids.

Concerning this clone: Other nucleotide sequences from this sample produce the same CDR3. This chain links TRBV6-5 with TRBJ1-2, with no clear D. Germline CDR1 MNHEY, CDR2 SVGAGI. The length of the CDR3 is 13 residues. Trimming left V 2 bases short and J 4 bases short, with 8 bases between. The CDR3 here is CASSYGGFYGYTF. The CDR3 DNA sequence: TGTGCCAGCAGTTACGGCGGGTTCTATGGCTACACCTTC.

The chain employs TRBV7-6 and TRBJ2-1; 7 nucleotides agree with TRBD2. Germline V gene lookup returns CDR1 SGHVS and CDR2 FNYEAQ. The length of the CDR3 is 13 residues. V shed 5 bases, J shed 12 bases, and the junction held 10 bases outside the gene matches. CDR3 sequence (DNA): TGTGCCAGCAGCGGATGGGCGGGAGATGTGCAGTTCTTC. Its translation: CASSGWAGDVQFF.

The chain has TRBV29-1 and TRBJ2-2; the match to TRBD2 covers 8 bases. This CDR3 has 15 amino acids. Germline lookup yields CDR1 SQVTM and CDR2 ANQGSEA. The V gene end was trimmed by 6 bases and the J gene end by 4 bases; junction bases not matched to a gene: 10. The CDR3 sequence is CSVGREGPSTGELFF. DNA for the CDR3: TGCAGCGTGGGCCGGGAGGGGCCGTCCACCGGGGAGCTGTTTTTT.

This chain links TRBV6-4 with TRBJ2-1; the D gene could be TRBD1 or TRBD2 (5 bases each). The CDR3 covers 18 residues. The germline V gene has CDR1 MRHNA and CDR2 SNTAGT. Trimming left V 2 bases short and J 7 bases short, with 24 bases between. CDR3 region: CASSDGTAFRSGRNEQFF. The DNA for the CDR3 is TGTGCCAGCAGTGACGGGACCGCGTTTAGGAGCGGCCGAAATGAGCAGTTCTTC.

The chain uses TRBV7-9 and TRBJ1-4, with D perhaps matching TRBD1 (5 bases). Trimming pared 3 bases from V and 0 bases from J, leaving 8 bases between. Germline CDR1 is SEHNR and CDR2 is FQNEAQ (reference sequence). This CDR3 spans 15 amino acids. CDR3 sequence: CASSFGGTTNEKLFF. As DNA, the CDR3 is TGTGCCAGCAGCTTCGGGGGAACAACTAATGAAAAACTGTTTTTT.

This clone was observed once. The CDR3 is CASSPAGLTNEKLFF. CDR3 in DNA: TGTGCCAGCTCACCGGCAGGGTTGACTAATGAAAAACTGTTTTTT. The rearrangement joins TRBV18 to TRBJ1-4; a weak D match, TRBD1 (5 bases). Looked up from germline, CDR1 is KGHSH and CDR2 is LQKENI. The CDR3 loop spans 15 amino acids. V was clipped by 3 bases and J by 2 bases, with 10 bases between them.

The genes are TRBV28 and TRBJ2-7; TRBD1 aligns across 12 bases. Losses at the gene ends were 6 bases for V and 3 bases for J; bases not matched to a gene: 9. CDR3 length: 16 residues. Germline assignment: CDR1 MDHEN and CDR2 SYDVKM. The CDR3 loop is CASSPRDRGPIYEQYF. CDR3 nucleotide sequence: TGTGCCAGCAGCCCGAGGGACAGGGGGCCGATCTACGAGCAGTACTTC.

This chain uses TRBV7-9 with TRBJ1-2, with TRBD1 matching 9 bases. CDR1 is SEHNR, CDR2 FQNEAQ, per germline (reference sequence). The CDR3 sequence is 14 residues long. V lost 5 bases to trimming and J lost 2 bases; unmatched junction nucleotides: 3. The CDR3 is CASSAGTGNYGYTF. Written as DNA, the CDR3 is TGTGCCAGCAGCGCCGGGACAGGGAACTATGGCTACACCTTC.

The rearrangement uses TRBV11-3 and TRBJ2-7; D is perhaps TRBD2 (6 bases). The CDR3 is 12 residues long. In germline, CDR1 is SGHNT, CDR2 YENEEA. V lost 6 bases and J 2 bases, leaving 8 bases between the germline ends. CDR3 in DNA: TGTGCCAGCAGACGACTAGCCTACGAGCAGTACTTC. Amino acid sequence: CASRRLAYEQYF.

Concerning this clone: Other DNA sequences in the same sample also yield this CDR3. The J gene is TRBJ2-7, the V gene TRBV5-1, with 8 bases aligning to TRBD2. Trimming at V came to 2 bases and at J to 2 bases, leaving 6 bases not matched to a gene. Germline assignment: CDR1 SGHRS and CDR2 YFSETQ. This CDR3 has 15 residues. The CDR3 region has the DNA TGCGCCAGCAGCTTAGGACTAGCCGGAACCTACGAGCAGTACTTC. Translating it yields CASSLGLAGTYEQYF. The whole variable domain, filled in from reference TRBV5-1 and TRBJ2-7, reads KAGVTQTPRYLIKTRGQQVTLSCSPISGHRSVSWYQQTPGQGLQFLFEYFSETQRNKGNFPGRFSGRQFSNSRSEMNVSTLELGDSALYLCASSLGLAGTYEQYFGPGTRLTVT.